This paragraph covers one T cell receptor (beta chain) sequence. Only a few counts were recorded for this clonotype. Its antigen is currently not known. Base qualities are not provided; no much larger clone lies one nucleotide away. The CDR3, from cysteine to phenylalanine, totals 17 residues. Only CDR3 DNA is held: 51 bases, read in frame from base 1. CDR1 LNHDA and CDR2 SQIVND are derived from the germline V gene (reference sequence). V is pared back by 3 bases and J by 0 bases, with 15 bases lying between the germline termini. To prepare the library, multiplex PCR was applied. These reads were obtained on an Illumina HiSeq 4000. To build TCR beta libraries, CDR3 regions were amplified by Arm-PCR using iRepertoire HTBI primers. PCR products were gel purified before sequencing. From the authors' description of their analysis: Gene usage analysis of CDR3 amino acid clonotypes used the roughly 62 TRBV and approximately 13 TRBJ segments found across samples. COPE and FqMerger were used to merge the filtered high-quality paired reads into contigs. Contigs were aligned with BLAST to IMGT TRBV, TRBD and TRBJ reference genes, and CDR3 was defined per IMGT. Any clonotype with a frequency above 0.1% was counted as a highly expanded clone. Repertoire diversity was measured by Shannon entropy, and V-J evenness by the Gini coefficient. Public clonotypes were defined as clonotypes shared by more than one individual. Using fastp trimming at Q25 and MiXCR clonotype assembly, TCRdb reanalyzed the public sequencing data and kept in-frame beta chains. Every entry covers one CDR3 protein and lists the most common genes and DNA from its rows. The V and J calls were not made by the authors but by TCRdb's processing. The sample data list a few hundred thousand distinct CDR3 sequences, and 13% of these were observed just once. About 10% of the sample is in the top ten clones.

The time point tag for this specimen amounts to: newly diagnosed GD, antithyroid drugs for less than 3 months. For both TCR sequencing and RNA sequencing, RNA was extracted from PBMCs using TRIzol. The diagnosis of Graves' disease was made according to American Thyroid Association guidelines. Recruitment of patients was carried out at an endocrinology department in Xi'an, China. From each patient, around 9.3 milliliters of peripheral blood was collected into an EDTA anticoagulant tube. PBMCs were isolated by Ficoll Paque Plus density gradient separation without further T cell sorting. An Agilent 2100 Bioanalyzer and agarose gel were used to check RNA quality, and a NanoDrop 2000 was used to measure RNA concentration. The data were taken from a study of regulatory T cells in long-lasting Graves disease listed by TCRdb under 2021. For the wider study: In the newly diagnosed Graves' disease group, patients had been taking antithyroid drugs for less than 3 months. The study took place in China and was registered as a clinical trial. Persistent Graves' disease patients were compared with newly diagnosed Graves' disease patients by peripheral blood TCR sequencing and RNA sequencing. A total of roughly 35 samples underwent TCR sequencing, from 13 patients with persistent Graves' disease and 20 or so patients with newly diagnosed Graves' disease. The full study reports these points: Only the TCR beta chain was sequenced and analyzed. More public clonotypes were shared among persistent patients (around 2,600) than among newly diagnosed patients (966). Because the primary lesion, thyroid tissue, could not be accessed, the study looked at peripheral blood alone. The authors acknowledged the small sample size as a limitation that may reduce accuracy. Lower TCR Shannon entropy and fewer highly expanded clones were observed in persistent Graves' disease patients than in newly diagnosed patients, which suggested clonal expansion. TRBV28, TRBJ1-2 and TRBJ2-5 were preferentially used in persistent disease, while TRBV20-1 and TRBJ2-1 were favored in newly diagnosed disease.

This same sample was also part of a study on T cells in Graves' hyperthyroidism and ophthalmopathy. The second study, in turn, reports: Graves' hyperthyroidism was defined as stable when no progression to ophthalmopathy occurred over 18 months of follow-up. Hyperthyroidism patients were newly diagnosed, had a disease duration of under 2 months, and were aged 18 to 65 years. Any patient with an uncontrolled infection, another autoimmune disease, pregnancy or lactation was excluded. Diagnoses were established on the basis of clinical symptoms, serum thyroxine and TRAb, thyroid ultrasound, and orbital computed tomography. For the first round of RT-PCR on the TCR CDR3, the HTBI primer set was used together with the Qiagen OneStep RT-PCR kit. Most expanded thyroid clonotypes (frequency above 0.001) were also found in blood, which suggests that blood repertoires may mirror thyroid immune responses. A 13 V-J signature model separated ophthalmopathy from stable hyperthyroidism, with approximately 87% sensitivity and about 81% specificity in cross-validation and 80%/75% in testing. In validation, the model predicted progression to ophthalmopathy a median of roughly six months before onset, with roughly 70% sensitivity and roughly 72% specificity. TCR V-J signatures able to tell the groups apart were searched for in a discovery cohort of some 97 patients, of whom around 43 had Graves' ophthalmopathy and under 65 had stable Graves' hyperthyroidism. An independent validation cohort of 18 to 20 hyperthyroidism patients and about 15 patients who later progressed to ophthalmopathy tested prospective prediction of ophthalmopathy. The 100 or so discovery patients were randomly split 7:3 into training and test sets. In addition, the study compared T-cell repertoires in thyroid tissue and in blood from five or six Graves' hyperthyroidism patients. After sampling, hyperthyroidism patients received methimazole starting at 30 mg daily, and ophthalmopathy patients received high-dose intravenous methylprednisolone. Libraries were constructed in a second round of multiplex PCR, after which size selection and purification were carried out. The libraries were sequenced on an Illumina HiSeq2000 using paired-end 100 bp reads. SOAPnuke was used to process the raw data, throwing out any read that contained adapters or uncalled bases, had a mean Phred below 15, or lacked an exact constant-primer or identifier match. COPE v1.2.5 was used to merge high-quality paired reads, and clonotypes were defined as unique nucleotide sequences. MiTCR v1.1 was used to align clonotypes to the IMGT TRBV, TRBD and TRBJ reference segments. The analysis was restricted to V-J combinations with a frequency above 0.0001, which together covered 99.2% of the repertoires. A TCS score was defined as the ratio between F50 (clonal expansion) and ExV (chaos), using BLOSUM62-based TCRdist between CDR3 peptides within each V-J. Welch's t-statistics and random forest reduced roughly 500 V-J features to 13, which were used in a naive Bayes classifier (R e1071). No statistical method was used to set the sample size in advance, and investigators knew the group allocation. The paper describes TCR Vbeta CDR3 sequencing of about 140 peripheral blood samples, made up of 43 ophthalmopathy patients, more than 70 hyperthyroidism patients and around 17 progressor patients.

Sequencing used peripheral blood mononuclear cells (PBMCs), obtained at new diagnosis, from a patient treated with antithyroid drugs. Recombination joined TRBV19 with TRBJ1-5; the D gene is unclear. The sequence came from a man aged 30-40 years with Graves disease. Donor details come from another sample of the same person, matched by shared clones. The CDR3 region has the sequence CASSMFSGIYSNQPQHF. The sequenced DNA is TGTGCCAGTAGTATGTTCTCAGGAATCTATAGCAATCAGCCCCAGCATTTT.